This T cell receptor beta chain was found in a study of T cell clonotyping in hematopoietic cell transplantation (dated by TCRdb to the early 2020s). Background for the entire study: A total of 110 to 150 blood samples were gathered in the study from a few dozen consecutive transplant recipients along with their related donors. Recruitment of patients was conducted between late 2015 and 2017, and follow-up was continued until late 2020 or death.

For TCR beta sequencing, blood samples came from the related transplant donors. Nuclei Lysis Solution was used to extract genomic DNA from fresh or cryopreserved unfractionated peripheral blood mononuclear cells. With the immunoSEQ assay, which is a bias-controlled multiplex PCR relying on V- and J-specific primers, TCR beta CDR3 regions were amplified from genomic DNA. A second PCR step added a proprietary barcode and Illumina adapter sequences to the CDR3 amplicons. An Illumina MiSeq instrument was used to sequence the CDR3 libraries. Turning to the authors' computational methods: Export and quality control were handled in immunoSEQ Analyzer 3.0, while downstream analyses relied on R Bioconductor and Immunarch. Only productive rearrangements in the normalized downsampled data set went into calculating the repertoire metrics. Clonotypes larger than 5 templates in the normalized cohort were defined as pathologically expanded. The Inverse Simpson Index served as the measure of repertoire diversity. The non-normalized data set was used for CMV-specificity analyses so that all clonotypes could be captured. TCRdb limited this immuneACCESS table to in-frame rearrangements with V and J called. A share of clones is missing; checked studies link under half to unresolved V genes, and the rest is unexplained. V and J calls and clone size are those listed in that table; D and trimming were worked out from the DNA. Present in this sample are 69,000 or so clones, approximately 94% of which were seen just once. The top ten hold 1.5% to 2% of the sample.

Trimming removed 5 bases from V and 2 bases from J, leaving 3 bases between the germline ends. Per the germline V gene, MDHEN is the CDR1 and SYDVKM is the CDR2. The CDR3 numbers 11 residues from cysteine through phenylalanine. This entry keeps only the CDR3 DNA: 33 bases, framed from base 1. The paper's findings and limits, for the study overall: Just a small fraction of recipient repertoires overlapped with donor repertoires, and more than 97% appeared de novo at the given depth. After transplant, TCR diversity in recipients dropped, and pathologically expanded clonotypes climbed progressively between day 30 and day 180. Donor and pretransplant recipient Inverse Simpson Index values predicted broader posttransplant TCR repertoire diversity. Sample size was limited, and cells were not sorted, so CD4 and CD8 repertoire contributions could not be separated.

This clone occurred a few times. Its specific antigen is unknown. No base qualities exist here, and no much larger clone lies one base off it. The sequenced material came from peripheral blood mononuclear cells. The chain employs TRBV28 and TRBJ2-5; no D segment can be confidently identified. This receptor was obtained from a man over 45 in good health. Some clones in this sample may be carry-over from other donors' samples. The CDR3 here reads CASSGQETQYF. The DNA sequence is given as TGTGCCAGCAGTGGACAAGAGACCCAGTACTTC.